These T cell receptor beta chains were read from a single sample in a study of T cell responses to AZD1222 COVID-19 vaccine. Generated by immunoSEQ multiplex PCR, the TCRdb table keeps only in-frame clones and is missing some. The sample lists roughly 20,000 clones; about four fifths were seen once. Sequenced material: peripheral blood, taken 28 days after the second AZD1222 dose. The source is an adult who received the AZD1222 COVID-19 vaccine. The CDR3 runs from the conserved cysteine through the conserved F or W. Fields, in order: clone size, J gene, V gene, D gene, CDR3 DNA, CDR3 protein. The D gene is left open where the match is weak. Clone sizes are given selectively: once, few, many, or a class where the clone is expanded.

NA | TRBJ1-2 | TRBV5-1 | NA | TGCGCCAGCAGCTTGGAACTGGCCAGGGAGGAAAACACCTTC | CASSLELAREENTF
once | TRBJ2-1 | TRBV19 | TRBD2 | TGTGCCAGTAGTATAGGGAATAGCGGGATGAGGAATGAGCAGTTCTTC | CASSIGNSGMRNEQFF
NA | TRBJ1-3 | TRBV9 | TRBD1 | TGTGCCAGCAGCGTCGGGACAGGGTCTGGGTCTGGAAACACCATATATTTT | CASSVGTGSGSGNTIYF
NA | TRBJ1-5 | TRBV2 | NA | TGTGCCATCGGGCCGGGCAATCAGCCCCAGCATTTT | CAIGPGNQPQHF
NA | TRBJ2-3 | TRBV7-2 | NA | TGTGCCAGCAGTCCAGGGGGGGCAGATACGCAGTATTTT | CASSPGGADTQYF
NA | TRBJ1-6 | TRBV29-1 | NA | TGCAGCGTTGGCGAGGATAATTCACCCCTCCACTTT | CSVGEDNSPLHF
few | TRBJ1-3 | TRBV5-1 | NA | TGCGCCAGCAGCTTAGCAGGGTATGGAAACACCATATATTTT | CASSLAGYGNTIYF
few | TRBJ1-1 | TRBV19 | NA | TGTGCCAGTACGGCCGTAATGAACACTGAAGCTTTCTTT | CASTAVMNTEAFF
NA | TRBJ1-5 | TRBV2 | NA | TGTGCCAGCAAGGAGGCGTTCTCCCAGCCCCAGCATTTT | CASKEAFSQPQHF
NA | TRBJ2-5 | TRBV9 | TRBD2 | TGTGCCAGCAGCGTAGGGAGAGCGGGAGGTTGGGAGACCCAGTACTTC | CASSVGRAGGWETQYF
NA | TRBJ2-7 | TRBV11-2 | TRBD2 | TGTGCCAGCAGCTCTCCTTTTCCGCGGGAGGACTCCTACGAGCAGTACTTC | CASSSPFPREDSYEQYF
NA | TRBJ1-2 | TRBV3-1/TRBV3-2 | NA | TGTGCCAGCAGTCAGCTCAGACGCGGCTATGGCTACACCTTC | CASSQLRRGYGYTF
NA | TRBJ1-6 | TRBV6-5 | TRBD1 | TGTGCCAGCAGACAGGACAGGGGAAACTCACCCCTCCACTTT | CASRQDRGNSPLHF
NA | TRBJ1-1 | TRBV27 | NA | TGTGCCAGCAGTTTATGGTCAGAGAACACTGAAGCTTTCTTT | CASSLWSENTEAFF
once | TRBJ2-3 | TRBV5-8 | NA | TGTGCCAGCAGTTGGGGTTCTGACACAGATACGCAGTATTTT | CASSWGSDTDTQYF
once | TRBJ2-6 | TRBV5-6 | NA | TGTGCCAGCAGATACCAGGGATCTGGGGCCAACGTCCTGACTTTC | CASRYQGSGANVLTF
NA | TRBJ2-7 | TRBV5-1 | TRBD1 | TGCGCCAGCAGCTCGCAGGGGGCAAGAGAGGGCGAGCAGTACTTC | CASSSQGAREGEQYF
once | TRBJ2-5 | TRBV9 | NA | TGTGCCAGCAGCCCGCGTCCGGGGGCCCTAAAGCAAGAGACCCAGTACTTC | CASSPRPGALKQETQYF
NA | TRBJ2-7 | TRBV3-1/TRBV3-2 | TRBD2 | TGTGCCAGCAGCCAAGGGACTAGCGGGGGTGGAGAGCAGTACTTC | CASSQGTSGGGEQYF
NA | TRBJ2-7 | TRBV18 | TRBD1 | TGTGCCAGCTCAGAGGACAGGGCGAACTACGAGCAGTACTTC | CASSEDRANYEQYF
NA | TRBJ2-7 | TRBV18 | NA | TGTGCCAGCTCACCCGTTTTTGTCGGCGAGCAGTACTTC | CASSPVFVGEQYF
NA | TRBJ1-1 | TRBV28 | TRBD1 | TGTGCCAGCAGTTCCAGGGGGCTGGGGAACACTGAAGCTTTCTTT | CASSSRGLGNTEAFF
NA | TRBJ1-1 | TRBV7-9 | TRBD1 | TGTGCCAGCAGCTCGACTGGAGAGACAGGGCTGAACACTGAAGCTTTCTTT | CASSSTGETGLNTEAFF
NA | TRBJ2-3 | TRBV4-1 | NA | TGCGCCAGCAGCCAAGATGGTTTACTTAGAGATACGCAGTATTTT | CASSQDGLLRDTQYF
NA | TRBJ2-5 | TRBV2 | NA | TGTGCCAGCAGTGAAGGGTTGCTAGCGTCGGCTAAAGAGACCCAGTACTTC | CASSEGLLASAKETQYF
NA | TRBJ1-1 | TRBV7-9 | TRBD1 | TGTGCCAGCCATGGACGGACAGGGGAGGGCACTGAAGCTTTCTTT | CASHGRTGEGTEAFF
NA | TRBJ1-2 | TRBV5-1 | TRBD1 | TGCGCCAGCAGCGACGGGACAGGGCTCCACTATGGCTACACCTTC | CASSDGTGLHYGYTF
NA | TRBJ2-7 | TRBV5-1 | TRBD1 | TGCGCCAGCAGCCTGGACAGGGCCTACGAGCAGTACTTC | CASSLDRAYEQYF